Following are 14 T cell receptor beta chains from one sample sequenced in a study of patients and donors after allogeneic stem cell transplantation. TCRdb used MiXCR to reprocess the RT-PCR reads, holding one entry per CDR3 protein. The data show about 960,000 distinct CDR3 sequences, with roughly 17% seen just once and around 5.5% held by the top ten. The sequencing sample was made of blood, either unsorted or a sorted T cell fraction (not recorded which). The receptors were sampled from a human donor who was either an allogeneic HSCT recipient or a stem cell or donor lymphocyte infusion donor (not recorded which). It is not recorded whose cells these are; they may come from a transplant donor.

A few counts support this clonotype. CDR3 sequence: CSAMWGSKAGELFF. CDR3 bases: TGCAGTGCTATGTGGGGTTCTAAGGCCGGGGAGCTGTTTTTT. The chain links TRBV20-1 to TRBJ2-2, with D uncertain. Germline assignment: CDR1 DFQATT and CDR2 SNEGSKA (reference sequence). CDR3 size: 14 residues. Between the trimmed V and J ends, which lost 4 bases and 6 bases, there was a span of 15 bases.

This chain links TRBV6-1 with TRBJ2-7; D is tentatively TRBD1 or TRBD2 (6 bases each). The ends were cut back, 6 bases at V and 1 base at J, with 16 bases in the middle. This CDR3 has 15 amino acids. CDR1 is MNHNS, CDR2 SASEGT, per germline. In DNA, the CDR3 is TGTGCCAGCAGCGCCTGGAGGGGGTTGTCCTACGAGCAGTACTTC. As protein: CASSAWRGLSYEQYF.

The CDR3: CASSNSGTGVGELFF. CDR3 sequence (DNA): TGCGCCAGCAGCAATAGCGGGACCGGGGTCGGGGAGCTGTTTTTT. The chain employs TRBV4-1 and TRBJ2-2, with 8 positions matching TRBD2. CDR1 MGHRA and CDR2 YSYEKL come from the germline V gene. The CDR3 is made up of 15 amino acids. Losses at the gene ends were 5 bases for V and 7 bases for J; bases not matched to a gene: 9.

J is TRBJ2-1 and V is TRBV12-3 or TRBV12-4; 10 bases match TRBD2. Trimming took 4 bases from V and 8 from J; bases not matched to a gene: 17. This CDR3 is built from 18 residues. In nucleotides, the CDR3 is TGTGCCAGCAGTTCGCCACCCGCATCTAGCGGGAGTGTGGATGAGCAGTTCTTC. Translation gives CASSSPPASSGSVDEQFF.

The sample holds a few counts of this clonotype. The genes are TRBV20-1 and TRBJ1-5; 11 bases are a match to TRBD1. Germline loops: CDR1 DFQATT, CDR2 SNEGSKA (reference sequence). The CDR3 is 18 residues long. The J segment lost 2 bases and the V segment lost 1 base, leaving 10 bases of the junction unmatched. The CDR3 spells CSARVGTGGTGGNQPQHF. The CDR3 bases are TGCAGTGCTAGAGTGGGGACAGGGGGTACTGGTGGCAATCAGCCCCAGCATTTT.

V is TRBV27 and J is TRBJ1-5; D may be TRBD1 (5 bases). The CDR3 totals 15 residues. V was trimmed by 6 bases and J by 5 bases, leaving 17 bases between them. Germline V gene lookup returns CDR1 MNHEY and CDR2 SMNVEV (reference sequence). CDR3 DNA sequence: TGTGCCAGCAGCTTAACAGGAAGGACGGATCAGCCCCAGCATTTT. As protein: CASSLTGRTDQPQHF.

This clonotype has only one observation. The rearrangement uses TRBV7-3 and TRBJ1-2, with D perhaps matching TRBD1 (6 bases). The germline V gene has CDR1 SGHTA and CDR2 FQGTGA. The CDR3 runs 15 residues. The germline V and J ends were trimmed by 5 bases and 6 bases, with 19 bases remaining between them. CDR3 sequence reads: CASSAGTGNLDGYTF. CDR3 DNA: TGTGCCAGCAGCGCTGGAACAGGGAACTTGGATGGCTACACCTTC.

J is TRBJ2-1 and V is TRBV7-2, with D perhaps TRBD2 (6 bases). CDR3 length: 13 residues. Deletions cut 5 bases from V and 9 bases from J, with 14 bases between. The germline V gene encodes CDR1 SGHTA and CDR2 FQGNSA. In nucleotides, the CDR3 is TGTGCCAGCAGCCTGGGGGGTAGCGGTGAGCAGTTCTTC. Protein: CASSLGGSGEQFF.

The DNA of the CDR3 is TGTGCCAGCAGCGTAGAAGGAGCGGGGGGGTCCACAGATACGCAGTATTTT. It codes for CASSVEGAGGSTDTQYF. The chain is built from TRBV9 and TRBJ2-3; 10 bases agree with TRBD2. CDR3 length equals 17 residues. Germline values: CDR1 SGDLS, CDR2 YYNGEE. V trimming: 0 bases; J trimming: 2 bases; junction bases outside the gene matches: 6.

The chain has TRBV18 and TRBJ2-7; D remains unclear. Germline CDR1 KGHSH, CDR2 LQKENI. CDR3 length: 14 amino acids. The ends were cut back, 1 base at V and 2 bases at J, with 9 bases in the middle. CDR3 coding DNA: TGTGCCAGCTCACCACGGTCAGGACCCTACGAGCAGTACTTC. Its translation: CASSPRSGPYEQYF.

This chain joins TRBV12-3 or TRBV12-4 and TRBJ1-5, with 7 nucleotides matching TRBD1. The V segment lost 7 bases and the J segment 6 bases; nucleotides outside the gene matches: 9. The CDR3 spans 14 residues. This CDR3 is CASNLGGDSQPQHF. The CDR3 region has the DNA TGTGCCAGCAATCTAGGGGGGGACAGTCAGCCCCAGCATTTT.

This clonotype was detected only a few times. This chain connects TRBV6-5 to TRBJ2-7, with D perhaps assigned TRBD1 or TRBD2 (6 bases each). From germline, CDR1 is MNHEY and CDR2 SVGAGI. V was cut by 7 bases and J by 7 bases, with 14 bases left in between. The CDR3 spans 12 residues. In DNA, the CDR3 is TGTGCCAGCATTAGTCGAGGGGGGGAGCAGTACTTC. The encoded protein is CASISRGGEQYF.

This clonotype has a handful of counts. The chain is built from TRBV5-6 and TRBJ2-2, with 10 bases fitting TRBD2. J lost 0 bases, V lost 2 bases, and 13 bases had no gene match. CDR3 length: 20 amino acids. Germline-derived CDR1 and CDR2 are SGHDT and YYEEEE. CDR3 nucleotides: TGTGCCAGCAGCTTCAGGATCAGCGGGAGGGGTTACCCGAACACCGGGGAGCTGTTTTTT. Translated: CASSFRISGRGYPNTGELFF.

The rearrangement uses TRBV5-1 and TRBJ2-7; D is uncertain. V was trimmed by 4 bases and J by 2 bases, leaving 13 bases between them. Germline-derived CDR1 and CDR2 are SGHRS and YFSETQ. CDR3 size: 14 residues. CDR3 nucleotides: TGCGCCAGCAGCCTAAACCGGGTTACCTACGAGCAGTACTTC. As protein: CASSLNRVTYEQYF.